A selection of T cell receptor beta chains follows, all from one sample in a study of cytomegalovirus exposure and HLA in healthy donors. The data were produced by immunoSEQ multiplex PCR, yet TCRdb's version contains in-frame clones alone and is incomplete. The data hold some 120,000 clones, with roughly four fifths observed a single time. Source material: PBMCs. The receptors here all came from a woman between 18 and 29 years old in good health and CMV-seronegative. Both conserved end residues are part of each CDR3. A D gene is named only where the DNA matches it firmly. Expanded clones get a size class; other rows say once, few or many, or leave the size out.

clone size	J gene	D gene	V gene	CDR3 DNA	CDR3 protein
-	TRBJ1-2	TRBD1	TRBV7-9	TGTGCCAGCAGCGCACCGGGACAGGGTTATGGCTACACCTTC	CASSAPGQGYGYTF
-	TRBJ2-6	-	TRBV28	TGTGCCAGCAGTTTCTTTGGGCAGGGACAGCTCGGGGGTGGGGCCAACGTCCTGACTTTC	CASSFFGQGQLGGGANVLTF
-	TRBJ1-1	-	TRBV5-4	TGTGCCAGCAGCTTGGCCGGCGGGGTCACTGAAGCTTTCTTT	CASSLAGGVTEAFF
-	TRBJ1-1	-	TRBV6-5	TGTGCCAGCAGTTCAGGTATCTACACTGAAGCTTTCTTT	CASSSGIYTEAFF
-	TRBJ2-7	TRBD1	TRBV6-5	TGTGCCAGCAGTTACGGATGGGACAGCTCCTACGAGCAGTACTTC	CASSYGWDSSYEQYF
few	TRBJ1-5	TRBD1	TRBV7-9	TGTGCCAGCAGCTTAGGGACAGGTTACTATCAGCCCCAGCATTTT	CASSLGTGYYQPQHF
-	TRBJ1-1	TRBD1	TRBV5-1	TGCGCCAGCAGCTCGGGACAGGGGGCCATGAACACTGAAGCTTTCTTT	CASSSGQGAMNTEAFF
-	TRBJ2-5	TRBD1	TRBV25-1	TGTGCCAGCACGTTGACAGGGGATCGTGGAGAGACCCAGTACTTC	CASTLTGDRGETQYF
-	TRBJ1-1	-	TRBV6-6	TGTGCCAGCAGTGCGACAGTGAACACTGAAGCTTTCTTT	CASSATVNTEAFF
-	TRBJ2-1	-	TRBV7-8	TGTGCCAGCAGCTTAGAATTGGCTGGAGGCAATGAGCAGTTCTTC	CASSLELAGGNEQFF
-	TRBJ2-1	TRBD2	TRBV15	TGTGCCACCAGCTATTGGGGGGGATCTTACAATGAGCAGTTCTTC	CATSYWGGSYNEQFF
few	TRBJ1-1	-	TRBV10-2	TGCGCCAGCAGTGGTGACAGGCAAAACACTGAAGCTTTCTTT	CASSGDRQNTEAFF
-	TRBJ1-1	-	TRBV14	TGTGCCAGCAGCCTGCAGGAGAACACTGAAGCTTTCTTT	CASSLQENTEAFF
-	TRBJ2-7	TRBD1	TRBV7-9	TGTGCCAGCAGGGGGACAGGGGAGGGCGAGCAGTACTTC	CASRGTGEGEQYF
-	TRBJ1-1	-	TRBV13	TGTGCCAGCAGCAAAGAGGGTGTTTACAACACTGAAGCTTTCTTT	CASSKEGVYNTEAFF
-	TRBJ2-5	TRBD2	TRBV9	TGTGCCAGCAGCGTACGCGGGGGGGTTCAGGAGACCCAGTACTTC	CASSVRGGVQETQYF
-	TRBJ1-2	-	TRBV7-9	TGTGCCAGCAGCTTAGATGTCGGGAATGGCTACACCTTC	CASSLDVGNGYTF
-	TRBJ2-4	TRBD1	TRBV30	TGTGCCTGGAGCGGGGGACAGGGGGCTTTCATTCAGTACTTC	CAWSGGQGAFIQYF
few	TRBJ2-1	-	TRBV7-9	TGTGCCAGCAGCTCAAGCACGGGGGACTCCTACAATGAGCAGTTCTTC	CASSSSTGDSYNEQFF
-	TRBJ1-2	-	TRBV18	TGTGCCAGCTCACCACCGGGGGCTGGCTACACCTTC	CASSPPGAGYTF
-	TRBJ1-2	-	TRBV7-8	TGTGCCAGCAGCTTAACTCTAAACTATGGCTACACCTTC	CASSLTLNYGYTF
-	TRBJ1-2	TRBD1	TRBV6-1	TGTGCCAGCAGATATACAGGGGAATCTGGCTACACCTTC	CASRYTGESGYTF
-	TRBJ1-4	-	TRBV2	TGTGCCAGCAGTGAGACAGCGGGCTTTAATGAAAAACTGTTTTTT	CASSETAGFNEKLFF
-	TRBJ1-2	-	TRBV5-1	TGCGCCAGCAGCCTTAGGGTCGGGGTGGGGAACTATGGCTACACCTTC	CASSLRVGVGNYGYTF
-	TRBJ2-5	TRBD2	TRBV19	TGTGCCAGTAACTCTGGACTAGCGGTTCAAGAGACCCAGTACTTC	CASNSGLAVQETQYF
-	TRBJ2-5	-	TRBV5-1	TGCGCCAGCAGCCCCGACGCAGGGCCGGAGACCCAGTACTTC	CASSPDAGPETQYF
-	TRBJ2-3	TRBD2	TRBV10-3	TGTGCCATCAACGGACTAGCGGGGGGGCGTGACACAGATACGCAGTATTTT	CAINGLAGGRDTDTQYF